Following are 26 T cell receptor beta chains from one sample sequenced in a study of response to subunit inactivated influenza vaccine. One entry per CDR3 protein results from TCRdb running MiXCR on the RT-PCR reads. The sample lists about 780,000 distinct CDR3 sequences; around 18% were seen once. Sequencing used PBMCs from blood, obtained 5 days after vaccination. Source of these receptors: a man between 45 and 60 years old who received an inactivated influenza vaccine.

The chain carries TRBV7-2 and TRBJ1-3; 7 bases map to TRBD1. This CDR3 has 14 amino acids. With V trimmed by 5 bases and J by 5 bases, 6 bases remained unmatched. Germline loops: CDR1 SGHTA, CDR2 FQGNSA. The chain's CDR3 is CASSQGGSRNTIYF. The CDR3 region has the DNA TGTGCCAGCAGCCAGGGGGGATCAAGAAACACCATATATTTT.

A few counts support this clonotype. The rearrangement uses TRBV20-1 and TRBJ1-5; the match to TRBD1 covers 8 bases. V lost 1 base and J lost 2; bases outside the gene matches: 4. The CDR3 extends over 15 amino acids. Germline CDR1 DFQATT, CDR2 SNEGSKA (reference sequence). In DNA form, the CDR3 reads TGCAGTGCTAGAGTTCCGGGACAGGGCAATCAGCCCCAGCATTTT. Residues: CSARVPGQGNQPQHF.

This rearrangement joins TRBV7-3 to TRBJ2-2; the D gene is possibly TRBD2 (6 bases). V was trimmed by 8 bases and J by 0 bases, leaving 7 bases between them. Germline V gene data show CDR1 as SGHTA and CDR2 as FQGTGA. The CDR3 length is 13 residues. CDR3 region: CASGGANTGELFF. CDR3 nucleotides: TGTGCCAGCGGAGGGGCGAACACCGGGGAGCTGTTTTTT.

The chain links TRBV20-1 to TRBJ2-1, with D maybe TRBD2 (6 bases). Trimming took 3 bases from V and 6 from J, leaving 9 bases between them. The germline CDR1 and CDR2 sequences are DFQATT and SNEGSKA (reference sequence). The CDR3 has 12 residues. CDR3 DNA: TGCAGTGCTAGGCGGGACGGCAATGAGCAGTTCTTC. Translated: CSARRDGNEQFF.

This clonotype came up a few times. The chain links TRBV6-5 to TRBJ2-5, with 10 nucleotides matching TRBD2. CDR3 length: 17 residues. CDR1 and CDR2 from the germline V gene are MNHEY and SVGAGI. Germline trimming cut 0 bases from V and 5 bases from J; bases unmatched to any gene: 9. CDR3 loop: CASSYSLAGVPSETQYF. CDR3 DNA sequence: TGTGCCAGCAGTTACTCTCTAGCGGGGGTACCATCCGAGACCCAGTACTTC.

The chain has TRBV24-1 and TRBJ2-5, with D maybe TRBD2 (6 bases). Trimming took 0 bases from V and 5 from J, leaving 12 bases between them. The CDR3 length is 15 residues. Germline CDR1 KGHDR, CDR2 SFDVKD. Written as DNA, the CDR3 is TGTGCCACCAGTGATTTGCGCGGGGCGCGGGAGACCCAGTACTTC. Protein sequence: CATSDLRGARETQYF.

The chain has TRBV20-1 and TRBJ1-1; possible D gene TRBD1, 6 bases. There are 12 residues in the CDR3. Germline V gene lookup returns CDR1 DFQATT and CDR2 SNEGSKA (reference sequence). Trimming left V 3 bases short and J 6 bases short, with 11 bases between. The DNA for the CDR3 is TGCAGTGCTAGTACCTCAGGGGCTGAAGCTTTCTTT. Residues: CSASTSGAEAFF.

The sample holds a few counts of this clonotype. The chain combines TRBV24-1 with TRBJ2-3; the D gene is possibly TRBD2 (6 bases). V dropped 2 bases and J dropped 3 bases, with 14 bases sitting between them. The CDR3 totals 16 residues. Germline V gives CDR1 KGHDR, CDR2 SFDVKD. CDR3 region: CATSDSPAGITDTQYF. CDR3 nucleotides: TGTGCCACCAGTGATTCTCCAGCGGGTATTACAGATACGCAGTATTTT.

The genes are TRBV6-1 and TRBJ2-3; 10 bases agree with TRBD2. V shed 5 bases, J shed 4 bases, and the junction held 12 bases outside the gene matches. From germline, CDR1 is MNHNS and CDR2 SASEGT. The CDR3 covers 17 residues. CDR3 sequence: CASSQPHLAGVPDTQYF. CDR3 coding DNA: TGTGCCAGCAGTCAACCTCACCTAGCGGGAGTGCCAGATACGCAGTATTTT.

This clonotype was counted only a few times. This chain joins TRBV20-1 and TRBJ2-7; D uncertain. V dropped 0 bases and J dropped 1 base, with 13 bases sitting between them. The CDR3 is made up of 15 amino acids. Germline V CDR1 and CDR2: DFQATT, SNEGSKA (reference sequence). CDR3 bases: TGCAGTGCTAGAGATAGTGGCAGGATTTCCTACGAGCAGTACTTC. This translates into CSARDSGRISYEQYF.

This clonotype was observed a few times. The chain carries TRBV4-2 and TRBJ2-5, with TRBD2 matching 11 bases. CDR3 length equals 13 residues. V dropped 8 bases and J dropped 4; count of bases not matched to a gene: 3. CDR1 LGHNA and CDR2 YNFKEQ come from the germline V gene. The CDR3 DNA is TGTGCCAGCCGGGGACTAGCGGTAGAGACCCAGTACTTC. Amino acid sequence: CASRGLAVETQYF.

This chain uses TRBV3-1 with TRBJ1-4; D is unresolved. This CDR3 contains 16 residues. CDR1 is LGHDT, CDR2 YNNKEL, per germline (reference sequence). The V gene lost 2 bases and the J gene lost 0 bases, with 10 bases spanning the gap. The CDR3 loop reads CASSQPRISTNEKLFF. The CDR3, as DNA: TGTGCCAGCAGCCAACCACGAATCTCAACTAATGAAAAACTGTTTTTT.

In its sample, this clonotype was seen a few times. The chain employs TRBV19 and TRBJ1-5, with TRBD1 identical over 7 bases. The CDR3 loop spans 15 amino acids. The germline V gene has CDR1 LNHDA and CDR2 SQIVND (reference sequence). Trimming at V came to 1 base and at J to 5 bases, leaving 5 bases not matched to a gene. Here the CDR3 reads CASSIVDRWDQPQHF. The DNA for the CDR3 is TGTGCCAGTAGTATAGTGGACAGGTGGGATCAGCCCCAGCATTTT.

Many counts were recorded for this clonotype. The gene calls are TRBV4-2 and TRBJ2-1; D not resolved. The CDR3 runs to 15 residues. Germline loops: CDR1 LGHNA, CDR2 YNFKEQ. The V and J ends lost 4 bases and 0 bases respectively, with 10 bases between them. CDR3 nucleotides: TGTGCCAGCAGCCTGAGCCACAACTCCTACAATGAGCAGTTCTTC. This codes for CASSLSHNSYNEQFF.

This chain links TRBV6-2 or TRBV6-3 with TRBJ2-1; no firm D call. The germline V gene has CDR1 MNHEY and CDR2 SVGEGT. This CDR3 spans 14 amino acids. V lost 11 bases to trimming and J lost 5 bases, with 19 bases between them. The CDR3 DNA reads as TGTGCCCATCACCAAAGACCCATAGACAATGAGCAGTTCTTC. It translates to CAHHQRPIDNEQFF.

This clonotype turned up a few times. The chain employs TRBV10-3 and TRBJ2-7, with D hard to call. Per germline, CDR1 ENHRY and CDR2 SYGVKD. The CDR3 consists of 14 residues. Trimming removed 4 bases from V and 2 bases from J, with 12 bases in between. The CDR3 reads CAISGSAGPYEQYF. The DNA for the CDR3 is TGTGCCATCAGTGGGTCTGCCGGCCCCTACGAGCAGTACTTC.

The chain employs TRBV3-1 and TRBJ2-7, with TRBD1 matching 8 bases. The germline V gene has CDR1 LGHDT and CDR2 YNNKEL (reference sequence). This CDR3 contains 15 residues. V gave up 5 bases and J gave up 2 bases; unmatched junction bases: 8. This chain's CDR3 is CASSMGWTGPYEQYF. DNA for the CDR3: TGTGCCAGCAGCATGGGGTGGACAGGGCCCTACGAGCAGTACTTC.

V gene TRBV10-3 combines with J gene TRBJ2-1, with TRBD2 matching over 12 bases. CDR1 and CDR2 from the germline V gene are ENHRY and SYGVKD. This CDR3 is built from 19 residues. Trimming removed 4 bases from V and 0 bases from J; junction bases left unmatched: 10. The DNA for the CDR3 is TGTGCCATCAGTGTAAGACTAGCGGGAGACTCTAGCTCCTACAATGAGCAGTTCTTC. As protein: CAISVRLAGDSSSYNEQFF.

J is TRBJ1-2 and V is TRBV18; TRBD1 might be the D (5 bases). Germline V CDR1 and CDR2: KGHSH, LQKENI. The length of the CDR3 is 14 residues. V lost 3 bases to trimming and J lost 6 bases, with 14 bases between them. DNA for the CDR3: TGTGCCAGCTCACCGAGAGACAGTGCGGATGGCTACACCTTC. It yields the protein CASSPRDSADGYTF.

This clonotype has more than one count but fewer than ten. V and J are TRBV4-3 and TRBJ1-2; D remains unclear. CDR1 LGHNA and CDR2 YSLEER come from the germline V gene. This CDR3 has 13 residues. The V and J ends lost 0 bases and 4 bases respectively, with 6 bases between them. The CDR3 sequence: CASSQETLYGYTF. Written as DNA, the CDR3 is TGCGCCAGCAGCCAAGAAACCCTCTATGGCTACACCTTC.

V and J are TRBV6-5 and TRBJ2-5, with 7 bases lining up with TRBD2. This CDR3 has 15 residues. The germline V gene encodes CDR1 MNHEY and CDR2 SVGAGI. V lost 2 bases, J lost 5 bases, and 8 bases stayed unmatched. The DNA for the CDR3 is TGTGCCAGCAGTTACGCACGACGGGGAGGGGAGACCCAGTACTTC. This sequence encodes CASSYARRGGETQYF.

The chain has TRBV5-1 and TRBJ2-1; D not certain. V dropped 0 bases and J dropped 0 bases, with 7 bases sitting between them. The CDR3 spans 15 residues. Looked up from germline, CDR1 is SGHRS and CDR2 is YFSETQ. CDR3 amino acids: CASSLAQSSYNEQFF. CDR3 bases: TGCGCCAGCAGCTTGGCACAGAGCTCCTACAATGAGCAGTTCTTC.

This chain joins TRBV10-2 and TRBJ2-5; no clear D gene. CDR3 size: 13 residues. CDR1 and CDR2 (germline): WSHSY, SAAADI. V lost 6 bases to trimming and J lost 3 bases, with 11 bases between them. CDR3 loop: CASRVGLEETQYF. CDR3 in DNA: TGCGCCAGCAGGGTGGGCCTAGAAGAGACCCAGTACTTC.

In its sample, this clonotype was seen a few times. V and J are TRBV5-4 and TRBJ2-3, with D possibly TRBD1 on 6 matching bases. The CDR3 sequence is 16 residues long. V dropped 4 bases and J dropped 2 bases, with 17 bases sitting between them. Looked up from germline, CDR1 is SGHNT and CDR2 is YYREEE (reference sequence). The DNA for the CDR3 is TGTGCCAGCAGCCCCTCCGGGACACTGAACACAGATACGCAGTATTTT. This codes for CASSPSGTLNTDTQYF.

This chain links TRBV11-2 with TRBJ1-2, with D possibly matching TRBD1 (6 bases). The CDR3 sequence is 15 residues long. Germline V gene data show CDR1 as SGHAT and CDR2 as FQNNGV. Trimming left V 5 bases short and J 5 bases short, with 18 bases between. DNA for the CDR3: TGTGCCAGCAGCCCAGCTGGACAGCGAGGGTATGGCTACACCTTC. Residues: CASSPAGQRGYGYTF.

This clonotype was detected only a few times. The chain combines TRBV28 with TRBJ1-5; D gene uncertain. The germline gives CDR1 MDHEN, CDR2 SYDVKM. This CDR3 contains 13 residues. Between the trimmed V and J ends, which lost 3 bases and 5 bases, there was a span of 8 bases. CDR3: CASSLGFHQPQHF. The CDR3 nucleotides read TGTGCCAGCAGTTTGGGGTTCCATCAGCCCCAGCATTTT.